What follows are 22 T cell receptor beta chains derived from one specimen sequenced in a study of control samples from healthy donors and cancer patients. Assay: immunoSEQ multiplex PCR; the TCRdb copy retains only in-frame clones and omits some. In the table there are around 120,000 clones, about 89% of which are singletons. The sample comprised blood. The source is a woman aged 18-29 years in good health.

This chain uses TRBV7-2 with TRBJ1-2; 8 nucleotides match TRBD1. The CDR3 is made up of 17 amino acids. Germline V gene lookup returns CDR1 SGHTA and CDR2 FQGNSA. V lost 5 bases and J lost 2; bases outside the gene matches: 13. DNA of the CDR3: TGTGCCAGCAGCACTCGGACAGGGAGTAGAGGGAACTATGGCTACACCTTC. Translation gives CASSTRTGSRGNYGYTF.

This chain joins TRBV5-1 and TRBJ2-5; 15 positions match TRBD2. This CDR3 has 15 residues. The V and J ends lost 4 bases and 4 bases, in that order; junction bases with no gene match: 2. Germline assignment: CDR1 SGHRS and CDR2 YFSETQ. The CDR3: CASSPGLAGGETQYF. The CDR3, as DNA: TGCGCCAGCAGCCCGGGACTAGCGGGAGGAGAGACCCAGTACTTC. The whole variable domain, filled in from reference TRBV5-1 and TRBJ2-5, reads KAGVTQTPRYLIKTRGQQVTLSCSPISGHRSVSWYQQTPGQGLQFLFEYFSETQRNKGNFPGRFSGRQFSNSRSEMNVSTLELGDSALYLCASSPGLAGGETQYFGPGTRLLVL.

Only a few counts were recorded for this clone. This sequence joins TRBV7-9 and TRBJ2-1, with TRBD2 as a possible D gene (6 bases). Per the germline V gene, CDR1 is SEHNR and CDR2 is FQNEAQ (reference sequence). This CDR3 region has 15 residues. V was shortened by 5 bases and J by 2 bases, with 13 bases between the two germline ends. This chain's CDR3 is CASSLPGGPYNEQFF. DNA for the CDR3: TGTGCCAGCAGCCTCCCCGGGGGTCCCTACAATGAGCAGTTCTTC.

The genes are TRBV29-1 and TRBJ1-1, with a possible D match to TRBD1 (5 bases). There are 13 residues in the CDR3. Germline CDR1 is SQVTM and CDR2 is ANQGSEA. With 2 bases removed from V and 1 base from J, the gap between germline ends came to 8 bases. CDR3 sequence reads: CSVEQGSNTEAFF. CDR3 DNA: TGCAGCGTTGAACAGGGATCGAACACTGAAGCTTTCTTT.

This clone was counted once. The chain couples TRBV29-1 to TRBJ2-1; 7 bases agree with TRBD1. Germline V gives CDR1 SQVTM, CDR2 ANQGSEA. V lost 5 bases, J lost 10 bases, and 11 bases stayed unmatched. This CDR3 spans 13 amino acids. The CDR3 region has the DNA TGCAGCGTTCCTGGTTTAGGGGGCCCAGAGCAGTTCTTC. Translating it yields CSVPGLGGPEQFF.

The J gene is TRBJ1-4, the V gene TRBV7-9; the D is unclear. The CDR3 is 11 residues long. Germline-derived CDR1 and CDR2 are SEHNR and FQNEAQ (reference sequence). V shed 1 base and J shed 14 bases, with 8 bases lying between them. The CDR3 nucleotides are TGTGCCAGCAGCTTAGGGACTAAGCTGTTTTTT. Translation gives CASSLGTKLFF.

This sequence joins TRBV4-2 and TRBJ1-5; possible D gene TRBD1, 5 bases. This CDR3 has 15 amino acids. The germline V gene has CDR1 LGHNA and CDR2 YNFKEQ. V gave up 0 bases and J gave up 0 bases, with 6 bases separating them. CDR3 amino acids: CASSQDRVSNQPQHF. The CDR3 DNA follows: TGTGCCAGCAGCCAAGACAGGGTTAGCAATCAGCCCCAGCATTTT.

This chain connects TRBV10-2 to TRBJ1-6; D is unclear. The V and J ends lost 2 bases and 5 bases respectively, with 7 bases between them. The germline CDR1 and CDR2 sequences are WSHSY and SAAADI. The CDR3 covers 14 residues. The CDR3 sequence: CASSERANNSPLHF. Here the CDR3 DNA reads TGCGCCAGCAGTGAGCGGGCCAATAATTCACCCCTCCACTTT.

V usage is TRBV7-2 and J usage is TRBJ2-5; no clear D gene. The CDR3 is made up of 14 amino acids. The germline V gene encodes CDR1 SGHTA and CDR2 FQGNSA. V lost 3 bases and J lost 2, with 10 bases in between. The CDR3 DNA follows: TGTGCCAGCAGCTTTCAGCGACAACAAGAGACCCAGTACTTC. The encoded protein is CASSFQRQQETQYF.

V gene TRBV24-1 combines with J gene TRBJ1-2; maybe TRBD1 (6 bases). The ends were cut back, 1 base at V and 6 bases at J, with 8 bases in the middle. The CDR3 runs to 13 residues. CDR1 and CDR2 (germline): KGHDR, SFDVKD. Here the CDR3 DNA reads TGTGCCACCAGTGATTTACAGGGTGATGGCTACACCTTC. Translation: CATSDLQGDGYTF.

J is TRBJ2-7 and V is TRBV7-2; D gene unclear. Germline V gene sequence: CDR1 SGHTA, CDR2 FQGNSA. The length of the CDR3 is 15 residues. Trimming stripped 0 bases from V and 4 bases from J, with 13 bases between. DNA of the CDR3: TGTGCCAGCAGCTTAGCGCGTCTAATGGGATACGAGCAGTACTTC. Its protein product is CASSLARLMGYEQYF.

The chain uses TRBV6-1 and TRBJ1-3; 7 bases are a match to TRBD1. This CDR3 comprises 16 residues. From germline, CDR1 is MNHNS and CDR2 SASEGT. J lost 4 bases, V lost 3 bases, and 9 bases had no gene match. CDR3 in DNA: TGTGCCAGCAGTGATTTAGACGGACAGGTCGGAAACACCATATATTTT. Translated, it gives CASSDLDGQVGNTIYF.

This clone was detected only a few times. The chain joins TRBV18 to TRBJ2-3; TRBD1 aligns across 7 bases. CDR1 KGHSH and CDR2 LQKENI come from the germline V gene. The V segment lost 1 base and the J segment 3 bases; nucleotides outside the gene matches: 7. This CDR3 comprises 16 residues. The CDR3 bases are TGTGCCAGCTCACCACGGTTTTCCAGGGGGACAGATACGCAGTATTTT. Translated: CASSPRFSRGTDTQYF.

The chain uses TRBV27 and TRBJ2-3; TRBD2 agrees at 7 bases. The germline V gene encodes CDR1 MNHEY and CDR2 SMNVEV (reference sequence). Trimming cost V 6 bases and J 2 bases; bases outside gene matches: 5. The CDR3 is 14 residues long. The CDR3 DNA is TGTGCCAGCAGCGCCGCGGGGGTCACAGATACGCAGTATTTT. Protein product: CASSAAGVTDTQYF.

In the case of this clone: Other DNA sequences in this specimen translate into the identical CDR3. This chain uses TRBV5-1 with TRBJ2-7; D gene uncertain. The germline V gene encodes CDR1 SGHRS and CDR2 YFSETQ. CDR3 length: 12 amino acids. The V gene lost 4 bases and the J gene lost 2 bases, with 7 bases spanning the gap. In DNA form, the CDR3 reads TGCGCCAGCAGCCGAGATACCTACGAGCAGTACTTC. Protein product: CASSRDTYEQYF. Using reference TRBV5-1 and TRBJ2-7 for the parts outside the CDR3, the full variable domain is KAGVTQTPRYLIKTRGQQVTLSCSPISGHRSVSWYQQTPGQGLQFLFEYFSETQRNKGNFPGRFSGRQFSNSRSEMNVSTLELGDSALYLCASSRDTYEQYFGPGTRLTVT.

The chain employs TRBV21-1 and TRBJ2-1; no DNA check was done on the table's D call, TRBD1. TRBV21-1 is noted as a pseudogene. CDR3 length: 18 amino acids. CDR3 sequence (DNA): TGTGCCAGCAGCGGCTCGAGGGGTGGGGACACAAAAGTCCATGAGCAGTTCTTC. Protein product: CASSGSRGGDTKVHEQFF.

This rearrangement joins TRBV9 to TRBJ2-1; TRBD1 aligns across 8 bases. Germline V gene sequence: CDR1 SGDLS, CDR2 YYNGEE. After removal of 3 bases from V and 7 bases from J, the junction contained 21 bases not matched to a gene. CDR3 length: 19 residues. The CDR3, as DNA: TGTGCCAGCAGCGGTGCTCTTGTCCCTTCCACGGACAGGGAAAATGAGCAGTTCTTC. Its protein product is CASSGALVPSTDRENEQFF.

V and J are TRBV25-1 and TRBJ1-5, with a possible D match to TRBD1 (6 bases). V was clipped by 8 bases and J by 3 bases, with 17 bases between them. Germline V gene lookup returns CDR1 MGHDK and CDR2 SYGVNS. The CDR3 runs to 15 residues. The CDR3 nucleotides are TGTGCCAGCGACGAGGGGGGGCCGTACAATCAGCCCCAGCATTTT. Amino acid sequence: CASDEGGPYNQPQHF.

The chain is built from TRBV4-2 and TRBJ2-3; D is unclear. The germline CDR1 and CDR2 sequences are LGHNA and YNFKEQ. The CDR3 totals 13 residues. Trimming stripped 0 bases from V and 6 bases from J, with 7 bases between. The CDR3 loop is CASSQEPSDTQYF. DNA for the CDR3: TGTGCCAGCAGCCAAGAGCCCTCCGATACGCAGTATTTT.

The V call is TRBV24-1, the J call TRBJ2-6, with 7 bases matching TRBD1. Germline CDR1 KGHDR, CDR2 SFDVKD. The CDR3 totals 17 residues. The V segment lost 3 bases and the J segment 4 bases; nucleotides outside the gene matches: 8. CDR3 loop: CATSDGPTGVGANVLTF. CDR3 DNA sequence: TGTGCCACCAGTGATGGCCCCACAGGGGTCGGGGCCAACGTCCTGACTTTC.

This clone was seen more than once but under ten times. This chain links TRBV7-2 with TRBJ2-1; 7 positions match TRBD2. Trimming took 0 bases from V and 13 from J; bases not matched to a gene: 6. CDR3 length equals 13 residues. Germline CDR1 is SGHTA and CDR2 is FQGNSA. The DNA for the CDR3 is TGTGCCAGCAGCTTAGCGGTTCCTAGCGGACAGTTCTTC. Encoded protein: CASSLAVPSGQFF.

CDR3 sequence: CASSFQETQYF. CDR3 coding DNA: TGCGCCAGCAGCTTCCAAGAGACCCAGTACTTC. This chain links TRBV5-1 with TRBJ2-5; D gene ambiguous. Germline-derived CDR1 and CDR2 are SGHRS and YFSETQ. CDR3 length equals 11 residues. V was pared by 2 bases and J by 1 base, with 0 bases between.